Presented here are 5 T cell receptor beta chains from one specimen sequenced in a study of blood T cell repertoires in COVID-19 (dated by TCRdb to 2018 to 2021). Library method: the immunoSEQ multiplex PCR assay. TCRdb provides this immuneACCESS table in a form limited to in-frame rearrangements. Some clones are lacking; in checked studies, under half of them reflect an unresolved V gene, and why the rest are absent is not known. The sample table records 400,000 or so clones; 89% of these occur just once. About 1.6% of the sample rests with the top ten. The source material was peripheral blood. The receptors were sampled from a woman between 40 and 50 years old with COVID-19, enrolled during active disease.

This chain joins TRBV5-1 and TRBJ1-6; D is unclear. The CDR3 spans 13 residues. V gave up 5 bases and J gave up 5 bases, with 8 bases separating them. Germline CDR1 is SGHRS and CDR2 is YFSETQ. CDR3 nucleotides: TGCGCCAGCAGTGGGCAGGATAATTCACCCCTCCACTTT. Protein product: CASSGQDNSPLHF.

The rearrangement joins TRBV7-3 to TRBJ1-1; no reliable D call. Trimming cost V 2 bases and J 3 bases, with 13 bases left between them. Germline V lookup: CDR1 SGHTA, CDR2 FQGTGA. The CDR3 has 15 residues. Written as DNA, the CDR3 is TGTGCCAGCAGCTTAGAAGGCGGGAAGGACACTGAAGCTTTCTTT. Protein product: CASSLEGGKDTEAFF.

The rearrangement uses TRBV19 and TRBJ1-1; the match to TRBD1 covers 8 bases. Trimming removed 10 bases from V and 6 bases from J; junction bases left unmatched: 13. The CDR3 is 14 residues long. Germline-derived CDR1 and CDR2 are LNHDA and SQIVND (reference sequence). The chain's CDR3 is CATWSDRGRAEAFF. The DNA for the CDR3 is TGTGCCACATGGTCAGACAGGGGTCGGGCTGAAGCTTTCTTT.

This clone was detected only once. This chain connects TRBV30 to TRBJ2-7; possible D gene TRBD1, 6 bases. This CDR3 is 13 amino acids long. V lost 0 bases to trimming and J lost 2 bases, with 8 bases between them. Germline-derived CDR1 and CDR2 are GTSNPN and SVGIG (reference sequence). The CDR3, as DNA: TGTGCCTGGAGTGTAGGACAGACCTACGAGCAGTACTTC. Translating gives CAWSVGQTYEQYF.

The sample holds a few counts of this clone. The chain carries TRBV3-1 (or the pseudogene TRBV3-2) and TRBJ1-1, with D hard to call. Trimming removed 1 base at V and 3 bases at J, with 6 bases between. Germline CDR1 and CDR2: LGHDT and YNNKEL (reference sequence). The CDR3 is made up of 13 amino acids. The CDR3 region has the DNA TGTGCCAGCAGCCAAGGGAGGGACACTGAAGCTTTCTTT. The encoded protein is CASSQGRDTEAFF.